This T cell receptor beta chain originates from a study of T cells after yellow fever vaccination. V was shortened by 4 bases and J by 3 bases, with 12 bases between the two germline ends. The CDR3 is made up of 15 amino acids. Germline V gene lookup returns CDR1 LGHNA and CDR2 YSLEER. This clonotype was detected many times. From the 5' RACE reads, TCRdb called clonotypes with MiXCR, one entry per CDR3 protein. The table lists 250,000 to 400,000 distinct CDR3 sequences, about 4.5% of them singletons. Material: PBMCs, obtained 15 days after the yellow fever booster vaccination. This chain links TRBV4-3 with TRBJ2-2, with D uncertain. The sequence was collected from a man between 18 and 29 years old who received the YFV17D yellow fever vaccine. CDR3 DNA sequence: TGCGCCAGCAGCCCAATAGGGTTATACACCGGGGAGCTGTTTTTT. Residues: CASSPIGLYTGELFF.